Given below is one TCR beta chain in context. This record comes from a study of cytomegalovirus exposure and HLA in healthy donors. Participants comprised healthy donors of bone marrow. PCR employed 60 Vbeta and 13 Jbeta primers. Data came from immunoSEQ multiplex PCR; TCRdb stores just in-frame clones and leaves some out. The table shows 150,000 to 200,000 clones, with over 70% occurring only once. Specimen: PBMCs. This receptor was obtained from a man aged 30 to 45 in good health and CMV-seronegative.

CDR3 DNA sequence: TGTGCCAGCAGCCTCACTATACGGGAAGAGTTTGGGGCCAACGTCCTGACTTTC. This encodes CASSLTIREEFGANVLTF. The rearrangement links TRBV14 to TRBJ2-6, with D maybe TRBD2 (5 bases). Germline values: CDR1 SGHDN, CDR2 FVKESK. V was cut by 4 bases and J by 3 bases, with 19 bases left in between. CDR3 size: 18 residues.